These T cell receptor beta chains were read from a single sample in a study of cytomegalovirus exposure and HLA in healthy donors. Sequencing used immunoSEQ multiplex PCR; TCRdb keeps in-frame clones, though not all of them. The data show approximately 20,000 clones, roughly 97% seen once. Sequencing was performed on PBMCs. Receptors were obtained from a young man in good health and CMV-seropositive. Both conserved end residues are part of each CDR3. A D gene is named only where the DNA matches it firmly.

v_call	d_call	j_call	cdr3_nt	cdr3_aa
TRBV5-6	TRBD1	TRBJ1-5	TGTGCCAGCAGCTTAACTCGGACAGGGCGGGAACCCCAGCATTTT	CASSLTRTGREPQHF
TRBV28	NA	TRBJ2-7	TGTGCCAGCAGTTCCCACCGGTTCGAGCAGTACTTC	CASSSHRFEQYF
TRBV5-1	TRBD2	TRBJ2-3	TGCGCCAGCAGCATGTCGGCGGGAGTAACCCCGGATACGCAGTATTTT	CASSMSAGVTPDTQYF
TRBV7-2	TRBD1	TRBJ1-1	TGTGCCAGCAGCAGGAGCACAGGGGAGGCTGAAGCTTTCTTT	CASSRSTGEAEAFF
TRBV5-1	TRBD2	TRBJ2-1	TGCGCCAGCAGCTTAGCGGGAGCCCCCTACAATGAGCAGTTCTTC	CASSLAGAPYNEQFF
TRBV2	TRBD1	TRBJ1-3	TGTGCCAGCAGTTTCGACAGGGCCCCTGGAAACACCATATATTTT	CASSFDRAPGNTIYF
TRBV15	TRBD2	TRBJ2-3	TGTGCCACCGGACGCTTAGCGGGAGAGGCAGATACGCAGTATTTT	CATGRLAGEADTQYF
TRBV28	TRBD2	TRBJ2-3	TGTGCCAGCGTCCCGGGCGGGAGTACAGATACGCAGTATTTT	CASVPGGSTDTQYF
TRBV30	NA	TRBJ2-3	TGTGCCTGCCGTGAGTCAGATACGCAGTATTTT	CACRESDTQYF
TRBV30	TRBD1	TRBJ1-2	TGTGCCTGGGGGACAGTTGTGGTTCGGGGATGGTATGGCTACACCTTC	CAWGTVVVRGWYGYTF
TRBV30	TRBD2	TRBJ2-7	TGTGCCGTAAGCGGGGCCGGTTACGAGCAGTACTTC	CAVSGAGYEQYF
TRBV27	TRBD2	TRBJ2-1	TGTGCCAGCAGTCTTCCACTAGCGGGAGGGCCCAACAATGAGCAGTTCTTC	CASSLPLAGGPNNEQFF
TRBV11-2	TRBD2	TRBJ2-7	TGTGCCAGCAGCTTAAACAGCGGGAGCTACGAGCAGTACTTC	CASSLNSGSYEQYF
TRBV7-2	NA	TRBJ1-2	TGTGCCAGCAGCTTAGAATCCTGGGCACACAGACACTATGGCTACACCTTC	CASSLESWAHRHYGYTF
TRBV29-1	NA	TRBJ1-2	TGCAGCGGACAGGAGGACTATGGCTACACCTTC	CSGQEDYGYTF
TRBV9	NA	TRBJ1-1	TGTGCCAGCAGCGCAGGGGTATCCCCGAACACTGAAGCTTTCTTT	CASSAGVSPNTEAFF
TRBV5-1	NA	TRBJ2-7	TGCGCCAGCAGCTTGGGACTTAACGAGCAGTACTTC	CASSLGLNEQYF
TRBV5-1	TRBD1	TRBJ2-1	TGCGCCAGCAGCTTTGGGACAGGGGAGCAGTTCTTC	CASSFGTGEQFF
TRBV6-5	TRBD2	TRBJ2-2	TGTGCCAGCAGTCGGACTAGCGGGTTGACCGGGGAGCTGTTTTTT	CASSRTSGLTGELFF
TRBV6-4	NA	TRBJ1-2	TGTGCCAGCAGTGCCCGGGGGGGTTCTAACTATGGCTACACCTTC	CASSARGGSNYGYTF